The 2 T cell receptor beta chains in this list originate from one sample, sequenced in a study of blood T cell repertoires in COVID-19. Assay used: immunoSEQ multiplex PCR; TCRdb lists only in-frame clones, some missing. The sample yields 200,000 to 250,000 clones, 92% seen once. Input material: peripheral blood. These receptors were taken from a man in his sixties with COVID-19, enrolled during active disease.

This sequence joins TRBV2 and TRBJ2-5; 9 bases fit TRBD1. CDR3 length equals 14 residues. V lost 4 bases, J lost 1 base, and 1 base stayed unmatched. In germline, CDR1 is SNHLY, CDR2 FYNNEI. In DNA, the CDR3 is TGTGCCAGCAGTGGGGACAGGGCCCAAGAGACCCAGTACTTC. Its translation is CASSGDRAQETQYF.

The CDR3 reads CASSLGLTGGQLFDEQYF. The DNA of the CDR3 is TGCGCCAGCAGCTTAGGGCTCACTGGGGGCCAATTATTCGACGAGCAGTACTTC. V and J are TRBV5-1 and TRBJ2-7; D is possibly TRBD1 (6 bases). The germline V gene encodes CDR1 SGHRS and CDR2 YFSETQ. Trimming shortened V by 2 bases and J by 5 bases, and 26 bases separated the two germline ends. The CDR3 has 18 amino acids. The full variable domain, in which reference TRBV5-1 and TRBJ2-7 provide the parts outside the CDR3, is KAGVTQTPRYLIKTRGQQVTLSCSPISGHRSVSWYQQTPGQGLQFLFEYFSETQRNKGNFPGRFSGRQFSNSRSEMNVSTLELGDSALYLCASSLGLTGGQLFDEQYFGPGTRLTVT.